The present T cell receptor beta chain was sequenced within a study of cytomegalovirus exposure and HLA in healthy donors. Germline V gene data show CDR1 as SGHAT and CDR2 as FQNNGV. V was pared by 2 bases and J by 7 bases, with 14 bases between. The CDR3 is made up of 14 amino acids. 60 Vbeta and 13 Jbeta primers were used in PCR. Sequencing used immunoSEQ multiplex PCR; TCRdb keeps in-frame clones, though not all of them. The sample shows some 200,000 clones, roughly 13% of them seen only once. This sequence was found in a man aged 45 to 65 in good health and CMV-seropositive. Sequenced sample: PBMCs. The chain links TRBV11-2 to TRBJ1-1; D not resolved. The CDR3 sequence is CASSLPGGLGEAFF. CDR3 bases: TGTGCCAGCAGCTTACCCGGAGGACTAGGTGAAGCTTTCTTT. Combining the CDR3 with reference TRBV11-2 and TRBJ1-1 gives the whole variable domain EAGVAQSPRYKIIEKRQSVAFWCNPISGHATLYWYQQILGQGPKLLIQFQNNGVVDDSQLPKDRFSAERLKGVDSTLKIQPAKLEDSAVYLCASSLPGGLGEAFFGQGTRLTVV.